The source of this T cell receptor beta chain is a study of blood T cell repertoires in COVID-19 (TCRdb year 2020). A note on the overall study: The collaborator samples originated in the United States, Italy and Spain and spanned the acute and convalescent phases of COVID-19. The material from the prospective study consisted of cDNA or gDNA derived from T cells, B-cell-depleted T cells, or PBMCs. Subjects who had been exposed to COVID-19, were actively infected with it, or had recovered from it provided the deeply sampled blood TCRbeta repertoires that made up the dataset. The repertoires were released in a freely available public database meant as a resource for research on the immune response to SARS-CoV-2. The samples were drawn from the first 160 participants of the ongoing ImmuneRACE study and from 1,254 subjects provided by 6 global collaborators. A de-identified subject ID, COVID-19 status, age in years and sex were almost always included in the sample metadata. Where available, HLA class I and class II types were taken from metadata supplied by the sample provider and were not determined by assay-based typing.

Collaborating institutions collected whole blood in K2EDTA tubes following their own protocols. For TCRbeta analysis, collaborators shipped samples as frozen whole blood, isolated PBMCs, or DNA extracted from either of those sample types. The immunoSEQ Assay, a bias-controlled multiplex PCR, was used to amplify TCRbeta CDR3 regions from genomic DNA. Per the authors' processing: The number of nucleated cells in each sample was estimated from the amplification of reference gene primers within the assay. To quantify the absolute abundance of each unique TCRbeta CDR3 rearrangement, sequence reads were collapsed and filtered. For each sample, productive Simpson clonality was calculated by taking the square root of Simpson's diversity index across productive rearrangements. The table was pulled from immuneACCESS by TCRdb, which kept in-frame rearrangements only. Such tables lose some clones; where checked, under half of the loss comes from unresolved V genes, and the rest has no known cause. V and J calls plus clone size are reproduced from that table; the DNA served to infer D and trimming. The sample table holds around 260,000 clones, of which around 87% were seen once. Clones ranked in the top ten supply 2.3% of the sample.

Its CDR3 holds 15 amino acids, cysteine through phenylalanine. The only DNA kept is the CDR3, 45 bases in frame from the first base. V loses 7 bases of germline sequence and J loses 2 bases, and the interval between the two ends is 18 bases. Reading the germline V gene gives CDR1 SGHVS and CDR2 FQNEAQ. Overall study results and their limits: How much clinical and demographic metadata was included differed by source and by participant, and the metadata was provided uncurated.

As concerns this clone: The antigen it binds to is not known. Within one base of it there is no much larger clone, and no base qualities were kept.

The sample taken for sequencing was peripheral blood. The chain is encoded by TRBV7-8 joined to TRBJ2-7; tentative D gene TRBD2, with 5 bases matching. This receptor was obtained from a woman in her forties or fifties with acute or convalescent COVID-19. The CDR3 amino acid sequence is: CASTPRRATAYEQYF. At the DNA level, the sequence is TGTGCCAGCACCCCCAGGCGGGCCACCGCCTACGAGCAGTACTTC.